This entry describes one T cell receptor beta chain. This specimen belongs to a study of T cells expressing NK-cell markers. This CDR3 region has 12 residues. Germline lookup yields CDR1 MNHNS and CDR2 SASEGT. TCRdb reprocessed the 5' RACE reads and stores each CDR3 protein as one record, lacking DNA. In all, the sample yields about 540,000 distinct CDR3 sequences. The chain has TRBV6-1 and TRBJ1-1. This TCR derives from a man between 18 and 29 years old in good health. Sequencing used blood T cells: a sorted CD56 or NKG2C T cell subset, CD4+ or CD8+ T cells, or bulk PBMC T cells (not recorded which). The CDR3 sequence: CASIGHDTEAFF.